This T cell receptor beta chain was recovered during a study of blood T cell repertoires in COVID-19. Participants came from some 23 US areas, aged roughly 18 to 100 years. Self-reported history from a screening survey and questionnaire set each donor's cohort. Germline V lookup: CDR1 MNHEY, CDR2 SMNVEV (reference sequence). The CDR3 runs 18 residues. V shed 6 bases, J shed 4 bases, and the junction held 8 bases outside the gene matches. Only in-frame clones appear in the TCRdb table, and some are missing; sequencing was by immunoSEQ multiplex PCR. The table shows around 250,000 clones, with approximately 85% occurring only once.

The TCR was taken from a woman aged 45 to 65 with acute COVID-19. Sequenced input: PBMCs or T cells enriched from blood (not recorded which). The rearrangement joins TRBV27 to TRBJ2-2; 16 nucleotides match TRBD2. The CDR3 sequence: CASRGLAGGAAVTGELFF. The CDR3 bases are TGTGCCAGCAGGGGACTAGCGGGGGGGGCAGCGGTCACCGGGGAGCTGTTTTTT.